The present T cell receptor beta chain was sequenced within a study of T cells after yellow fever vaccination. 5'RACE template switching added a universal primer site and UMIs to TCR cDNA. TCRdb used MiXCR to reprocess the 5' RACE reads, holding one entry per CDR3 protein. The sample carries 29,000 or so distinct CDR3 sequences, around 5% recorded once. Study-wide points: A secondary response was less intense yet reached its peak sooner, at day 5 versus 15. Primary-vaccination clones mostly resurfaced post-booster (under 98% CD4, more than 80% CD8). Clonotypes shared by both compartments, CD4 and CD8, made up a small share.

At least ten counts were recorded for this clonotype. Antigen unknown. The CDR3 is 13 amino acids. Germline assignment: CDR1 SGHRS and CDR2 YFSETQ. Losses at the gene ends were 6 bases for V and 11 bases for J; bases not matched to a gene: 12. This TCR derives from a young man who received the YFV17D yellow fever vaccine. The input for sequencing was CD8+ T cells sorted from PBMCs, taken 10 days after the yellow fever booster vaccination. The genes are TRBV5-1 and TRBJ1-1, with 8 bases that match TRBD1. In nucleotides, the CDR3 is TGCGCCAGCACCATCGGGACAGGCTGGCCGGCTTTCTTT. It specifies CASTIGTGWPAFF. Variable domain in full (rest from reference TRBV5-1 and TRBJ1-1): KAGVTQTPRYLIKTRGQQVTLSCSPISGHRSVSWYQQTPGQGLQFLFEYFSETQRNKGNFPGRFSGRQFSNSRSEMNVSTLELGDSALYLCASTIGTGWPAFFGQGTRLTVV.